The sequence of this TCR beta chain was determined in a study of blood T cell repertoires in COVID-19. The CDR3 covers 16 residues. The germline CDR1 and CDR2 sequences are SGHAT and FQNNGV. V shed 4 bases and J 1 base; nucleotides not matched to a gene: 4. Participants, about 18 to 90 years old, spanned 25 or so US areas. In Cohort 3, a recovered donor had either two negative PCRs, clearance, or symptom resolution. Per the original methods: It was from reference gene primer amplification that nucleated cell counts were estimated. Clones were sequenced by immunoSEQ multiplex PCR, and TCRdb holds only the in-frame ones, with some missing. V and J calls and clone size are those listed in that table; D and trimming were worked out from the DNA. The sample lists a few hundred thousand clones; less than 90% were seen once.

Material for sequencing was PBMCs or T cells enriched from blood (not recorded which). The sequence was obtained from a woman in her sixties or seventies who had recovered from COVID-19. The chain joins TRBV11-2 to TRBJ2-3, with TRBD2 matching over 11 bases. CDR3 DNA sequence: TGTGCCAGCAGCTCCGGGACTAGCGGCCGCACAGATACGCAGTATTTT. Its translation: CASSSGTSGRTDTQYF.